A single sample is the source of the 23 T cell receptor beta chains below, sequenced in a study of blood T cell repertoires in COVID-19. Repertoires were generated with immunoSEQ multiplex PCR, while TCRdb's copy carries only in-frame clones and drops some. The sample has about 140,000 clones, 82% seen once. The sample was peripheral blood. These receptors all stem from a woman of 80 years or more with acute or convalescent COVID-19.

The chain combines TRBV6-5 with TRBJ1-2, with D perhaps TRBD1 (5 bases). V lost 7 bases and J lost 7, with 19 bases in between. The CDR3 covers 14 residues. Germline-derived CDR1 and CDR2 are MNHEY and SVGAGI. The CDR3 bases are TGTGCCAGCACCACTATGGAGGGGCCGGGTGGCTACACCTTC. It specifies CASTTMEGPGGYTF.

This clone has a single count. The chain recombines TRBV3-1 (or the pseudogene TRBV3-2) with TRBJ2-2; TRBD2 agrees at 8 bases. The CDR3 has 15 amino acids. V dropped 2 bases and J dropped 7; count of bases not matched to a gene: 6. Germline CDR1 reads LGHDT; CDR2 reads YNNKEL (reference sequence). The CDR3 coding sequence is TGTGCCAGCAGCCAACGCGGGAGGCTATTCGGGGAGCTGTTTTTT. This gives the protein CASSQRGRLFGELFF.

The chain has TRBV4-1 and TRBJ1-2; D possibly corresponds to TRBD1 (5 bases). V was pared by 5 bases and J by 2 bases, with 15 bases between. Per the germline V gene, CDR1 is MGHRA and CDR2 is YSYEKL. This CDR3 is 15 amino acids long. CDR3 in DNA: TGCGCCAGCAGCGCTAAGGGGAAGGGCAACTATGGCTACACCTTC. It is translated as CASSAKGKGNYGYTF.

This chain connects TRBV9 to TRBJ2-1; 8 positions agree with TRBD2. The CDR3 length is 15 residues. From germline, CDR1 is SGDLS and CDR2 YYNGEE. Germline trimming cut 3 bases from V and 4 bases from J; bases unmatched to any gene: 6. CDR3 amino acids: CASSARGADYNEQFF. In DNA, the CDR3 is TGTGCCAGCAGCGCGCGGGGGGCCGATTACAATGAGCAGTTCTTC.

The chain links TRBV13 to TRBJ2-5; no clear D. The CDR3 length is 12 residues. Per the germline V gene, CDR1 is PRHDT and CDR2 is FYEKMQ (reference sequence). V lost 2 bases and J 5 bases, leaving 6 bases between the germline ends. CDR3 sequence: CASSLWPETQYF. DNA for the CDR3: TGTGCCAGCAGCTTATGGCCGGAGACCCAGTACTTC.

This chain connects TRBV18 to TRBJ2-2, with TRBD1 matching over 11 bases. Germline V CDR1 and CDR2: KGHSH, LQKENI. Trimming removed 4 bases from V and 7 bases from J; junction bases left unmatched: 5. The CDR3 extends over 15 amino acids. The CDR3 DNA sequence: TGTGCCAGCTCACAACGGACAGGGGGCAACGGGGAGCTGTTTTTT. Translation: CASSQRTGGNGELFF.

This clone came up a few times. V is TRBV21-1 and J is TRBJ2-3; the table's D call, TRBD1, has no DNA check behind it. TRBV21-1 is labeled a pseudogene. This CDR3 has 17 residues. DNA of the CDR3: TGTGCCAGCAGCAAAGGCTTGGGCAGGGCTAGCACAGATACGCAGTATTTT. Residues: CASSKGLGRASTDTQYF.

The gene calls are TRBV27 and TRBJ2-3; 7 nucleotides match TRBD2. The ends lost 1 base at V and 6 bases at J; junction bases unmatched: 1. The CDR3 has 13 residues. Germline V gives CDR1 MNHEY, CDR2 SMNVEV (reference sequence). The CDR3 here is CASSLWGGDTQYF. The CDR3 bases are TGTGCCAGCAGTTTATGGGGGGGTGATACGCAGTATTTT.

The V call is TRBV27, the J call TRBJ2-2; 8 nucleotides line up with TRBD2. The CDR3 contains 15 residues. The germline V gene encodes CDR1 MNHEY and CDR2 SMNVEV (reference sequence). J lost 3 bases, V lost 3 bases, and 3 bases had no gene match. The CDR3 DNA follows: TGTGCCAGCAGTTTCGGGACTAGAGACACCGGGGAGCTGTTTTTT. It is translated as CASSFGTRDTGELFF.

The chain links TRBV5-4 to TRBJ1-2, with TRBD1 as a possible D gene (5 bases). Per the germline V gene, CDR1 is SGHNT and CDR2 is YYREEE (reference sequence). V lost 4 bases, J lost 2 bases, and 15 bases lay in between. CDR3 length equals 15 residues. The chain's CDR3 is CASSPRGGSNYGYTF. The CDR3 bases are TGTGCCAGCAGCCCCCGGGGGGGGTCGAACTATGGCTACACCTTC.

V gene TRBV24-1 combines with J gene TRBJ1-5; a possible D gene is TRBD1 (6 bases). Germline values: CDR1 KGHDR, CDR2 SFDVKD. V was pared by 10 bases and J by 3 bases, with 12 bases between. CDR3 length: 13 amino acids. The CDR3 coding sequence is TGTGCCACAAGGGGGGGGGTCAATCAGCCCCAGCATTTT. It translates to CATRGGVNQPQHF.

Written as DNA, the CDR3 is TGTGCCAGCAGCTTGGTGGGTAGCGGGAGCTACGAGCAGTACTTC. This translates into CASSLVGSGSYEQYF. V is TRBV5-4 and J is TRBJ2-7, with TRBD2 matching 9 bases. Per germline, CDR1 SGHNT and CDR2 YYREEE (reference sequence). The V and J ends lost 0 bases and 3 bases, in that order; junction bases with no gene match: 4. The CDR3 covers 15 residues.

V is TRBV27 and J is TRBJ1-2; 11 positions agree with TRBD1. From germline, CDR1 is MNHEY and CDR2 SMNVEV (reference sequence). The junction had 4 bases not matched to a gene; V was cut back by 8 bases and J by 2 bases. This CDR3 has 14 residues. CDR3 region: CASWDRGENYGYTF. DNA of the CDR3: TGTGCCAGCTGGGACAGGGGGGAAAACTATGGCTACACCTTC.

CDR3 bases: TGTGCCTGGAGTTTTGGAGGGAATCAGCCCCAGCATTTT. The encoded protein is CAWSFGGNQPQHF. The chain recombines TRBV30 with TRBJ1-5; D gene unclear. V lost 2 bases to trimming and J lost 4 bases, with 9 bases between them. The CDR3 totals 13 residues. Looked up from germline, CDR1 is GTSNPN and CDR2 is SVGIG (reference sequence).

This clone was seen once. The same CDR3 can be traced to other DNA sequences in this sample. The genes are TRBV27 and TRBJ1-5; a possible D gene is TRBD1 (6 bases). V dropped 6 bases and J dropped 0 bases, with 12 bases sitting between them. Germline lookup yields CDR1 MNHEY and CDR2 SMNVEV (reference sequence). The CDR3 is made up of 15 amino acids. CDR3 DNA sequence: TGTGCCAGCAGACCCGGACAGATTAGCAATCAGCCCCAGCATTTT. It specifies CASRPGQISNQPQHF.

This clone has more than one count but fewer than ten. This chain joins TRBV7-9 and TRBJ2-7; D is ambiguous. V lost 5 bases, J lost 5 bases, and 10 bases lay in between. This CDR3 contains 12 residues. The V gene's germline CDR1 is SEHNR and CDR2 FQNEAQ (reference sequence). This CDR3 reads CASSDRVHEQYF. DNA of the CDR3: TGTGCCAGCAGCGACCGGGTCCACGAGCAGTACTTC.

This chain joins TRBV4-1 and TRBJ2-1; D possibly corresponds to TRBD1 (5 bases). V was trimmed by 0 bases and J by 5 bases, leaving 14 bases between them. Germline assignment: CDR1 MGHRA and CDR2 YSYEKL. The CDR3 is 16 residues long. CDR3 amino acids: CASSQDWGRRNNEQFF. The CDR3 DNA follows: TGCGCCAGCAGCCAAGATTGGGGCAGGCGTAACAATGAGCAGTTCTTC.

The rearrangement joins TRBV13 to TRBJ2-1; 12 nucleotides match TRBD2. The CDR3 contains 15 residues. V trimming: 5 bases; J trimming: 2 bases; junction bases outside the gene matches: 1. Germline V gene sequence: CDR1 PRHDT, CDR2 FYEKMQ (reference sequence). This chain's CDR3 is CASSASGRAYNEQFF. The CDR3, as DNA: TGTGCCAGCAGCGCTAGCGGGAGGGCCTACAATGAGCAGTTCTTC.

This clone was seen only once. CDR3 sequence (DNA): TGTGCCAGCAGCTTAATGGAGTACCTAGCGGGAGGGCCGGGGGAGACCCAGTACTTC. It translates to CASSLMEYLAGGPGETQYF. This rearrangement joins TRBV7-9 to TRBJ2-5, with 12 bases aligning to TRBD2. Germline V gives CDR1 SEHNR, CDR2 FQNEAQ (reference sequence). V trimming: 2 bases; J trimming: 5 bases; junction bases outside the gene matches: 15. This CDR3 contains 19 residues. The full variable domain, rest sourced from reference TRBV7-9 and TRBJ2-5, is DTGVSQNPRHKITKRGQNVTFRCDPISEHNRLYWYRQTLGQGPEFLTYFQNEAQLEKSRLLSDRFSAERPKGSFSTLEIQRTEQGDSAMYLCASSLMEYLAGGPGETQYFGPGTRLLVL.

The chain employs TRBV2 and TRBJ2-1; TRBD2 matches 10 bases. V was clipped by 3 bases and J by 5 bases; unmatched bases: 7. The CDR3 contains 16 residues. The germline V gene has CDR1 SNHLY and CDR2 FYNNEI. The CDR3 nucleotides read TGTGCCAGCAGTGATGTTAGCGGGAGGTGGAACAATGAGCAGTTCTTC. It specifies CASSDVSGRWNNEQFF.

The chain uses TRBV9 and TRBJ2-5, with a weak D call TRBD2 (5 bases). Germline assignment: CDR1 SGDLS and CDR2 YYNGEE. The V end lost 7 bases, the J end lost 5 bases, and 15 bases lay between the germline ends. The CDR3 extends over 13 amino acids. CDR3 sequence (DNA): TGTGCCAGCTGCCGGGCCCCGGGGGAGACCCAGTACTTC. Translated: CASCRAPGETQYF.

V usage is TRBV7-2 and J usage is TRBJ1-3, with unresolved D. This CDR3 has 13 residues. Trimming stripped 5 bases from V and 4 bases from J, with 9 bases between. CDR1 is SGHTA and CDR2 is FQGNSA in the germline V gene. CDR3 region: CASSPKFGNTIYF. In DNA, the CDR3 is TGTGCCAGCAGCCCTAAATTCGGAAACACCATATATTTT. The variable domain in full, completed from reference TRBV7-2 and TRBJ1-3, reads GAGVSQSPSNKVTEKGKDVELRCDPISGHTALYWYRQSLGQGLEFLIYFQGNSAPDKSGLPSDRFSAERTGGSVSTLTIQRTQQEDSAVYLCASSPKFGNTIYFGEGSWLTVV.

The chain carries TRBV19 and TRBJ2-4; 8 bases match TRBD2. V lost 7 bases, J lost 9 bases, and 11 bases stayed unmatched. In germline, CDR1 is LNHDA, CDR2 SQIVND (reference sequence). The CDR3 totals 14 residues. The CDR3 region has the DNA TGTGCCAGTATGATTCGGGAGGGGCGCAGCATTCAGTACTTC. As protein: CASMIREGRSIQYF.